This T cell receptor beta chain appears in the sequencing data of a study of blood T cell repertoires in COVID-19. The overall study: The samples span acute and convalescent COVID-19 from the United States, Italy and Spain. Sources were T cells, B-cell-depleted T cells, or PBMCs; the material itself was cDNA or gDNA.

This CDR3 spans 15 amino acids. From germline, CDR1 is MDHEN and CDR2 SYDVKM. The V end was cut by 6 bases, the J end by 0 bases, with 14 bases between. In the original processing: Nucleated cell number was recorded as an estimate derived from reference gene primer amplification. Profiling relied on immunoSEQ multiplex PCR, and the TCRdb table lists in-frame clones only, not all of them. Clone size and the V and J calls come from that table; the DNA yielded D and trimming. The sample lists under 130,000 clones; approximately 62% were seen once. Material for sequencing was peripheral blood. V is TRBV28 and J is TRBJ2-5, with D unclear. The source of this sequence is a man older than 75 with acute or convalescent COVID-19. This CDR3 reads CASSPRLKYQETQYF. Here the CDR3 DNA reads TGTGCCAGCAGCCCCAGGCTCAAGTACCAAGAGACCCAGTACTTC.